What follows is one T cell receptor (beta chain) and its context. Its antigen has not been determined. It has no much larger one-base neighbor in the sample; base qualities were not kept. The data are from a study of CD8+ T cells in alopecia areata (dated by TCRdb to the late 2010s). For context, the study as a whole: Treated patients were enrolled in an open-label pilot trial of oral tofacitinib at 5 to 10 mg twice daily for moderate-to-severe alopecia areata. TCRbeta CDR3 regions were amplified by immunoSEQ multiplex PCR using 35 Vbeta forward and 13 Jbeta reverse primers. Scalp tissue and sorted CD4+ and CD8+ peripheral blood T cells from patchy and totalis/universalis alopecia areata patients and from healthy controls were covered by human TCRbeta sequencing. Biopsies were taken from tofacitinib-treated patients at baseline and at 4 and 24 weeks of treatment, and a later scalp biopsy was taken in several of the tofacitinib-treated patients. To study T cell clonal expansion in alopecia areata, the researchers applied high-throughput TCRbeta sequencing to both the C3H/HeJ mouse model and human patients. Scalp clonality was compared across normal scalp (n=4), patchy alopecia areata scalp (n=8), and alopecia totalis/universalis scalp (n=8). Tofacitinib was given for 6 to 18 months, followed by 6 months of follow-up off drug to assess delayed response and recurrence. RNA was extracted with the PAXgene miRNA kit for fixed scalp, the miRNeasy kit for PBMCs, and the RNeasy kit for mouse skin. The paper as a whole reports these results and caveats: Compared with mice, TCR sequences shared between patients were less clear, possibly partly because of HLA diversity across the patient population. Scalp TCR repertoire analysis is complicated because resident alphabeta T cells in normal human skin are also sequenced, whereas mouse skin is dominated by gammadelta T cells. Compared with normal scalp, lesional scalp, particularly in alopecia totalis/universalis, had higher clonality and more expanded CD8+ clones, which suggests antigenic drive.

This specimen's time point label, per the study, means: baseline before oral tofacitinib. Lesional scalp punch biopsies and peripheral blood were collected from alopecia areata patients. PBMCs were isolated by density centrifugation and stained for CD3, CD4 and CD8, and CD4+ and CD8+ T cells were sorted on a FACSAria. V is cut back by 3 bases and J by 7 bases, with 2 bases in the junction unmatched. Inclusive of the bounding cysteine and phenylalanine, the CDR3 is 14 residues long. Only CDR3 DNA remains: 42 bases, in frame from the first base. CDR1 and CDR2 were assigned from the germline V gene as SGDLS and YYNGEE. Libraries were built with the immunoSEQ multiplex PCR assay. For TCR sequencing, RNA was extracted from every sample and reverse transcribed into cDNA to serve as template. SuperScript III was used to make first-strand cDNA, primed with a 2:1 mix of oligo-dT and random hexamers. A synthetic immune receptor repertoire was used to assess amplification bias, and residual bias was removed computationally. Turning to the authors' computational methods: Raw reads were preprocessed to remove errors, and CDR3 was defined according to IMGT conventions as the region from the conserved cysteine to phenylalanine. Clonality was computed by normalizing Shannon entropy by log2 of the number of productive unique TCRs and subtracting the result from 1. CD4 or CD8 identity of scalp clones was inferred by cross-referencing scalp TCRbeta sequences with sorted blood CD4 and CD8 repertoires. Entries here come from immuneACCESS through TCRdb and include only in-frame sequences with V and J called. Some clones fail to appear in such tables; in the studies checked, an unresolved V gene covers under half of the shortfall, and the cause of the remainder is unknown. The DNA was the basis for D and trimming; V, J and clone size are from that table. Across this sample there are more than 150,000 clones, with over 50% seen only once. The ten top clones hold approximately 15% of the sample.

This TCR derives from a human donor with alopecia areata. Sequencing used CD4+ T cells sorted from blood, obtained at week 0. In this chain, TRBV9 is recombined with TRBJ1-6; 9 junctional bases match TRBD1. The sequenced DNA: TGTGCCAGCAGCGGGGGACAGGGCAATTCACCCCTCCACTTT. Translated, this is CASSGGQGNSPLHF.